The T cell receptor (beta chain) described here comes from a study of CD8 T cells in ankylosing spondylitis. Overall study results and limits: Within matched ankylosing spondylitis synovial fluid, disease-linked clones were reportedly significantly enriched. Earlier work had already found some motif variants in reactive arthritis synovial fluid and blood.

In making TCR beta libraries, quantitative 5'-RACE with molecular barcodes was used. TCRdb re-analysed the 5' RACE reads in MiXCR, keeping a single row per CDR3 protein. The table includes about 110,000 distinct CDR3 sequences, approximately 25% detected once. The CDR3 has 15 residues. Per germline, CDR1 SGHDN and CDR2 FVKESK. The V and J ends lost 5 bases and 6 bases, in that order; junction bases with no gene match: 10. This clonotype has at least ten counts. Antigen unknown. The specimen sequenced was synovial fluid, either unsorted or a sorted T cell fraction (not recorded which). This sequence joins TRBV14 and TRBJ1-3; 7 bases fit TRBD1. The receptor was derived from a male donor with ankylosing spondylitis. CDR3 sequence reads: CASSSLDRRVNTIYF. For the CDR3, the DNA is TGTGCCAGCAGCTCCTTGGACAGGAGGGTAAACACCATATATTTT.